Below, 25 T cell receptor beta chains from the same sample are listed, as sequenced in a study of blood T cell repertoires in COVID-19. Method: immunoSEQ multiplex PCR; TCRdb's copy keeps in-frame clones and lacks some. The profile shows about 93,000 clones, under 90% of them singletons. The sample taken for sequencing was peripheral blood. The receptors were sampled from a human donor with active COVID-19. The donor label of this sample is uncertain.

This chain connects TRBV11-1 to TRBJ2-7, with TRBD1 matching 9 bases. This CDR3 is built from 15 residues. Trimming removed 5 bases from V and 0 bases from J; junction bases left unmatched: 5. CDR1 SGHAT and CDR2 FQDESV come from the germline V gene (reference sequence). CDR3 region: CASSRLQGASYEQYF. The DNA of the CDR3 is TGTGCCAGCAGCCGGTTACAGGGGGCCTCCTACGAGCAGTACTTC.

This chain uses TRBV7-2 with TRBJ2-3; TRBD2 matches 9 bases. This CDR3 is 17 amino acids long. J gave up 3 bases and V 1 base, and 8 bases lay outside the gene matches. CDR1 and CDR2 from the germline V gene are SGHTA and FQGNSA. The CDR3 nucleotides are TGTGCCAGCAGCTTAGACCCGGCGGGGGGGCTGACAGATACGCAGTATTTT. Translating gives CASSLDPAGGLTDTQYF.

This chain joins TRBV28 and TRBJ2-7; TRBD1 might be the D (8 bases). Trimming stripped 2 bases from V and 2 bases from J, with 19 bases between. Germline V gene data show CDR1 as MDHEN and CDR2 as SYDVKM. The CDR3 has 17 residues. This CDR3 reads CASSLTGGGSLTYEQYF. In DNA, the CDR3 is TGTGCCAGCAGTTTAACAGGGGGGGGAAGCCTTACCTACGAGCAGTACTTC.

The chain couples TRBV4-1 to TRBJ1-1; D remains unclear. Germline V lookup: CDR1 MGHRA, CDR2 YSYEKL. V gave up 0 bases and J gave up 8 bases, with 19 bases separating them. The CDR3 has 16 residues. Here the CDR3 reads CASSQEAVGGRKEAFF. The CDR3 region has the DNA TGCGCCAGCAGCCAAGAAGCGGTGGGTGGGCGCAAGGAAGCTTTCTTT.

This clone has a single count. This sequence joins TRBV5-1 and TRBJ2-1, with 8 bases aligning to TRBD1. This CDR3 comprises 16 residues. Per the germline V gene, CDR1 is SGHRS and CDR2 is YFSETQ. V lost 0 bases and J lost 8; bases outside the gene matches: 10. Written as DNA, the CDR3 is TGCGCCAGCAGCTTGGGGGTGTACAGGGGGATCGATGAGCAGTTCTTC. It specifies CASSLGVYRGIDEQFF.

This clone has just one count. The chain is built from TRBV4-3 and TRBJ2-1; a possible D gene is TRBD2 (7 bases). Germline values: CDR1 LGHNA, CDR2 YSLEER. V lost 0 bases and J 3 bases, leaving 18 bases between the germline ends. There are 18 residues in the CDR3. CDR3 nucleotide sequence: TGCGCCAGCAGCCAAGATATCTCGTGGGGGGGCCTCTACAATGAGCAGTTCTTC. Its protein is CASSQDISWGGLYNEQFF.

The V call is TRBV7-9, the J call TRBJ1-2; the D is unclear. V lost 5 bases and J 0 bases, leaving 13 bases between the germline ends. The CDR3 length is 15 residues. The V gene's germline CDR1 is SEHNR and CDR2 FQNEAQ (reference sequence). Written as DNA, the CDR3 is TGTGCCAGCAGCCATCAACCCACAGCTAACTATGGCTACACCTTC. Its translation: CASSHQPTANYGYTF.

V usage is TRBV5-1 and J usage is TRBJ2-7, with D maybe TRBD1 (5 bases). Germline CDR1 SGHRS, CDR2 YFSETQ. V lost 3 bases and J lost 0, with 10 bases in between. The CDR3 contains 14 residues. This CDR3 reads CASSSSGLSYEQYF. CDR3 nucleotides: TGCGCCAGCAGCTCATCAGGGCTCTCCTACGAGCAGTACTTC.

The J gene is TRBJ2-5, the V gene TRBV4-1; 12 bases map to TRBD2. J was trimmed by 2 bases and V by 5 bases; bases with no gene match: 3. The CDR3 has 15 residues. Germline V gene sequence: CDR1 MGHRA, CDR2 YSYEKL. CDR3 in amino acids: CASSEGTSGQETQYF. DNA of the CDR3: TGCGCCAGCAGCGAAGGGACTAGCGGGCAAGAGACCCAGTACTTC.

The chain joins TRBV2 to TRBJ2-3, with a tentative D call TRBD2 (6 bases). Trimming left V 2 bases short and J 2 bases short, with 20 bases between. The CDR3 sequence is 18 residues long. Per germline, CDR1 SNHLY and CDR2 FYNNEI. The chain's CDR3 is CASSETGTSPIPTDTQYF. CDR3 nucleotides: TGTGCCAGCAGTGAAACGGGTACTAGCCCTATCCCCACAGATACGCAGTATTTT. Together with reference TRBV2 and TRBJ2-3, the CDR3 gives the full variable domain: EPEVTQTPSHQVTQMGQEVILRCVPISNHLYFYWYRQILGQKVEFLVSFYNNEISEKSEIFDDQFSVERPDGSNFTLKIRSTKLEDSAMYFCASSETGTSPIPTDTQYFGPGTRLTVL.

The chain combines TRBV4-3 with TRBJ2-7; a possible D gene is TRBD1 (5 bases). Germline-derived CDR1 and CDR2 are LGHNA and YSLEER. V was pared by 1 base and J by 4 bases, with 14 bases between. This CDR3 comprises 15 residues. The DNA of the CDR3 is TGCGCCAGCAGCCAAGCACCAGGTCAGGGATACGAGCAGTACTTC. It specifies CASSQAPGQGYEQYF.

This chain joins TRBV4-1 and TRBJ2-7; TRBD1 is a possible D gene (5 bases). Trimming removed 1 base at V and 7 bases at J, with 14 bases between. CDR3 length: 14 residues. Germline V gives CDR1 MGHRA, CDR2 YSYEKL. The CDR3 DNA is TGCGCCAGCAGCCAAGTACAGGTCCCGCGTGAGCAGTACTTC. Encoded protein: CASSQVQVPREQYF.

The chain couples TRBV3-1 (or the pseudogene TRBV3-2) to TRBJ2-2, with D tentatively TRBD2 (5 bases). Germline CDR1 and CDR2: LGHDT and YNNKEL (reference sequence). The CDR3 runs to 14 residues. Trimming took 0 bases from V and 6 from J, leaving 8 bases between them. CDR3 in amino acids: CASSQDLRAGELFF. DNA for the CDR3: TGTGCCAGCAGCCAAGATTTGAGGGCCGGGGAGCTGTTTTTT.

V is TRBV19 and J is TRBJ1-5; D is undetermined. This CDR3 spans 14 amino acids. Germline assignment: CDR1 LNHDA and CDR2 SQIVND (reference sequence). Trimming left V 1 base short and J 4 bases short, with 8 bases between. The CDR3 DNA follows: TGTGCCAGTAGTATAGGGGCAGCTAATCAGCCCCAGCATTTT. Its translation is CASSIGAANQPQHF.

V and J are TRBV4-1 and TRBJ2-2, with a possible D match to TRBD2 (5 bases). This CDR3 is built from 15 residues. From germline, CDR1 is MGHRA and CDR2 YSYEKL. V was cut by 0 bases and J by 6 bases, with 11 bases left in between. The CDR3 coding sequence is TGCGCCAGCAGCCAAGAAGGACTTCGCTCCGGGGAGCTGTTTTTT. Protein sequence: CASSQEGLRSGELFF.

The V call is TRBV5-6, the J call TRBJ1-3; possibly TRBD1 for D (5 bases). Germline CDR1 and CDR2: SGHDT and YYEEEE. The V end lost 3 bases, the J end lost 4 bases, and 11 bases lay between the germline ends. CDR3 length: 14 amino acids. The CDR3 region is CASSSTGPGNTIYF. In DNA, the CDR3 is TGTGCCAGCAGCTCTACAGGACCGGGAAACACCATATATTTT.

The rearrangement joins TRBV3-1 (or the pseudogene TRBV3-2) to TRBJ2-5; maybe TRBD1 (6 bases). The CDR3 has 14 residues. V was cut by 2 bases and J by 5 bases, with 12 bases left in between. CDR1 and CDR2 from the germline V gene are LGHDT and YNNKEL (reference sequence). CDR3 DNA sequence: TGTGCCAGCAGCCAACCCGAGGGGGTGGAGACCCAGTACTTC. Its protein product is CASSQPEGVETQYF.

The CDR3 nucleotides read TGTGCCAGCAGTTACCGTGTAGTGGGGGCTAACACTGAAGCTTTCTTT. It yields the protein CASSYRVVGANTEAFF. V usage is TRBV6-5 and J usage is TRBJ1-1, with D possibly matching TRBD1 (6 bases). V lost 2 bases to trimming and J lost 2 bases, with 15 bases between them. The length of the CDR3 is 16 residues. Germline lookup yields CDR1 MNHEY and CDR2 SVGAGI.

Written as DNA, the CDR3 is TGTGCCAGCAGTTACGGTGCTAGTCGCCAAGAGACCCAGTACTTC. Its protein product is CASSYGASRQETQYF. The chain uses TRBV6-2 or TRBV6-3 and TRBJ2-5, with D unresolved. Deletions cut 2 bases from V and 1 base from J, with 11 bases between. Germline CDR1 reads MNHEY; CDR2 reads SVGEGT. The CDR3 is made up of 15 amino acids.

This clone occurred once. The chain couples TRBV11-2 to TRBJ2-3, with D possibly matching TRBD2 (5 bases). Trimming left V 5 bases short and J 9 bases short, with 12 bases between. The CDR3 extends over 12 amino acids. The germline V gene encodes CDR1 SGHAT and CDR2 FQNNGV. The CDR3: CASSEKRLTQYF. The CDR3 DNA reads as TGTGCCAGCAGCGAAAAGCGGTTAACGCAGTATTTT.

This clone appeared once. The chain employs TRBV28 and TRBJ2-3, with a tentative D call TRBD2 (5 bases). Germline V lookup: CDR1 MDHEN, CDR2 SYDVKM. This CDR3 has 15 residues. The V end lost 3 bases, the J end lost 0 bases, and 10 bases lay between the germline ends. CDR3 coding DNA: TGTGCCAGCAGTTTTCAGCGGAGTAGCACAGATACGCAGTATTTT. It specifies CASSFQRSSTDTQYF.

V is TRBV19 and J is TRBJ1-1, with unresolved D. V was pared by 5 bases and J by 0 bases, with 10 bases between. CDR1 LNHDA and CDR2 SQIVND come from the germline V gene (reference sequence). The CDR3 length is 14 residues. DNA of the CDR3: TGTGCCAGTAGTTCGACGGGGATGAACACTGAAGCTTTCTTT. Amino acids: CASSSTGMNTEAFF.

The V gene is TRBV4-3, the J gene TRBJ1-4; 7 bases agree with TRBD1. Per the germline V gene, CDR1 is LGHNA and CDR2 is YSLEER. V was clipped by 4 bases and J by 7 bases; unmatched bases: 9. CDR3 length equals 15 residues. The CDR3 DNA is TGCGCCAGCAGCCGTAGACAGGGTTTCGGTGAAAAACTGTTTTTT. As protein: CASSRRQGFGEKLFF.

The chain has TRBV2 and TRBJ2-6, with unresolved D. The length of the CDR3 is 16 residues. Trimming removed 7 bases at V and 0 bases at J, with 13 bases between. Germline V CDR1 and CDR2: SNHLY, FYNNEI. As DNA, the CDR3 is TGTGCCAGCATTCACCACTGGAGCTCTGGGGCCAACGTCCTGACTTTC. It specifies CASIHHWSSGANVLTF. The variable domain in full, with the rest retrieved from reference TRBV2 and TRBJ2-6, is EPEVTQTPSHQVTQMGQEVILRCVPISNHLYFYWYRQILGQKVEFLVSFYNNEISEKSEIFDDQFSVERPDGSNFTLKIRSTKLEDSAMYFCASIHHWSSGANVLTFGAGSRLTVL.

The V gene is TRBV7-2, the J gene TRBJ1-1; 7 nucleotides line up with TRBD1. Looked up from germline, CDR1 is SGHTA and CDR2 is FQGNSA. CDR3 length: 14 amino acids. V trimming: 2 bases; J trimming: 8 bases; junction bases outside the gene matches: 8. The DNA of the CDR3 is TGTGCCAGCAGCTTACCCGGGACAGTTAGGGAAGCTTTCTTT. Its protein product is CASSLPGTVREAFF.